This TCR beta chain was recorded in a study of blood T cell repertoires in COVID-19. About the study: Sites across the United States, Italy and Spain contributed samples from acute and convalescent COVID-19. Sources were T cells, B-cell-depleted T cells, or PBMCs; the material itself was cDNA or gDNA.

The assay was immunoSEQ multiplex PCR, and TCRdb's table has in-frame clones only and misses some. The table records about 180,000 clones, around 88% of them present only once. Germline CDR1 reads MNHEY; CDR2 reads SMNVEV (reference sequence). Trimming took 7 bases from V and 15 from J; bases not matched to a gene: 9. The length of the CDR3 is 11 residues. Participant ages covered about 18 to 100 years across about two dozen US areas. Two negative PCRs, clearance, or symptom resolution had been documented for recovered Cohort 3 donors. The source material was PBMCs or T cells enriched from blood (not recorded which). This sequence originates from a woman younger than 45 who had recovered from COVID-19. The rearrangement links TRBV27 to TRBJ2-1; 7 bases agree with TRBD2. The CDR3 spells CASTGEGVWFF. DNA for the CDR3: TGTGCCAGCACCGGGGAGGGAGTATGGTTCTTC.